This T cell receptor beta chain was sequenced during a study of blood T cells in healthy people across ages. Study-level points and caveats: Shifts in expanded clonotypes may have been confounded by donor CMV status, which was unknown.

As regards this clonotype: The antigen remains unidentified. A much larger clone is a single base away; this may be a read error.

The donors, aged roughly 6 to 95, were healthy Caucasians from Russia. Germline values: CDR1 MNHNY, CDR2 SVGAGI (reference sequence). This CDR3 has 13 residues. The ends were cut back, 5 bases at V and 3 bases at J, with 11 bases in the middle. Through a sample-barcoded 5' primer and a J-beta primer mix, a second PCR was run for roughly 6 to 12 cycles. Template switching added a 12-random-nucleotide identifier to every cDNA molecule. TCRdb re-analysed the 5' RACE reads in MiXCR, keeping a single row per CDR3 protein. The sample has 650,000 to 800,000 distinct CDR3 sequences, about 51% seen once. The specimen sequenced was blood. The chain recombines TRBV6-6 with TRBJ2-7; D not certain. The receptor was derived from a woman older than 75 in good health. CDR3 coding DNA: TGTGCCAGCAGTCCTACGGGTTACTACGAGCAGTACTTC. It encodes CASSPTGYYEQYF.